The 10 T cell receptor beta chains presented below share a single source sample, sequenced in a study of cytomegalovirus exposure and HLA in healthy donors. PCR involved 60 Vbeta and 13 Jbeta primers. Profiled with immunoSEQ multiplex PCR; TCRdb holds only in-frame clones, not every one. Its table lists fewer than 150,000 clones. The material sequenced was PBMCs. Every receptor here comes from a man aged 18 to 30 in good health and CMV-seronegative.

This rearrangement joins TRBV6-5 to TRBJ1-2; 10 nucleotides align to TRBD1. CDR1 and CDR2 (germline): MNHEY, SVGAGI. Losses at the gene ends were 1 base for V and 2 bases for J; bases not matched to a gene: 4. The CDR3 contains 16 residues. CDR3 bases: TGTGCCAGCAGTTACTATAGGACAGGGGGGAACTATGGCTACACCTTC. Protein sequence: CASSYYRTGGNYGYTF.

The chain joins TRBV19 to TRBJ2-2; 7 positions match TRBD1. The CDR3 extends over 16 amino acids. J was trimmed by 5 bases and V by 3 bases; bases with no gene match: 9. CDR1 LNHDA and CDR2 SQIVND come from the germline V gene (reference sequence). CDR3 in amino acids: CASSILGQAPTGELFF. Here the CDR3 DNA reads TGTGCCAGTAGTATCCTAGGACAGGCTCCGACCGGGGAGCTGTTTTTT.

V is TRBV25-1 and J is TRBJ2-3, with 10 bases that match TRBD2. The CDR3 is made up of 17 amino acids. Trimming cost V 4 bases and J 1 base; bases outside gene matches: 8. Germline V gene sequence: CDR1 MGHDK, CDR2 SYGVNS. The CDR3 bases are TGTGCCAGCAGTGCCGACCTAGCGGGAGTGGGCACAGATACGCAGTATTTT. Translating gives CASSADLAGVGTDTQYF.

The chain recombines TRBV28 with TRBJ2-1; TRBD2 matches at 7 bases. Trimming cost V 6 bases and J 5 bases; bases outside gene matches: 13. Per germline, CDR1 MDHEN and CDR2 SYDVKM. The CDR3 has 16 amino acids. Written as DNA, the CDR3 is TGTGCCAGCAGCTCACGTCGAGCGGGGTTCCACAATGAGCAGTTCTTC. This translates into CASSSRRAGFHNEQFF.

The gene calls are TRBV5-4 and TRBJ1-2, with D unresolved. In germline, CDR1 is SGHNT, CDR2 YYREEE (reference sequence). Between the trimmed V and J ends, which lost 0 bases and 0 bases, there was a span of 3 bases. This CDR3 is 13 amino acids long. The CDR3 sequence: CASSLAANYGYTF. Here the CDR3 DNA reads TGTGCCAGCAGCTTGGCCGCTAACTATGGCTACACCTTC.

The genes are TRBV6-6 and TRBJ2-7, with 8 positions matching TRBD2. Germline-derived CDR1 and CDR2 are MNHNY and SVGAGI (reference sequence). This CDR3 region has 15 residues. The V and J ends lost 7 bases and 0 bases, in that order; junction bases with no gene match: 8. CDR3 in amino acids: CASMKLSGSSYEQYF. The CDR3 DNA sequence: TGTGCCAGCATGAAACTGAGCGGGAGCTCCTACGAGCAGTACTTC.

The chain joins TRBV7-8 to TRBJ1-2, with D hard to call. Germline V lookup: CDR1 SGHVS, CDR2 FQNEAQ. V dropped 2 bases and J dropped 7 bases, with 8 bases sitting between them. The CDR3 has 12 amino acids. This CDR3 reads CASSLSTAGYTF. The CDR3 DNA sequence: TGTGCCAGCAGCTTAAGCACAGCTGGCTACACCTTC. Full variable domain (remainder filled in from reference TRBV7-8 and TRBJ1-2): GAGVSQSPRYKVAKRGQDVALRCDPISGHVSLFWYQQALGQGPEFLTYFQNEAQLDKSGLPSDRFFAERPEGSVSTLKIQRTQQEDSAVYLCASSLSTAGYTFGSGTRLTVV.

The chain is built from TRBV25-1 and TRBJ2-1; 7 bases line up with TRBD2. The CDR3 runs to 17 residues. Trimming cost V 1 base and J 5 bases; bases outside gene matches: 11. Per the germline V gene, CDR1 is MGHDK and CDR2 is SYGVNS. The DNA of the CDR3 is TGTGCCAGCAGTGAATTTGGGGCAGCGGGACTAAACAATGAGCAGTTCTTC. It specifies CASSEFGAAGLNNEQFF. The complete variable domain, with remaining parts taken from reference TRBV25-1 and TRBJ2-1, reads EADIYQTPRYLVIGTGKKITLECSQTMGHDKMYWYQQDPGMELHLIHYSYGVNSTEKGDLSSESTVSRIRTEHFPLTLESARPSHTSQYLCASSEFGAAGLNNEQFFGPGTRLTVL.

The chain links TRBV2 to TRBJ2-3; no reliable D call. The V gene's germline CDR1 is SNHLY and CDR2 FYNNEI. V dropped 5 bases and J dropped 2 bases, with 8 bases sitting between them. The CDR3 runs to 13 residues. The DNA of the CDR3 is TGTGCCAGCAGTTACGACTCCACAGATACGCAGTATTTT. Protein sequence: CASSYDSTDTQYF.

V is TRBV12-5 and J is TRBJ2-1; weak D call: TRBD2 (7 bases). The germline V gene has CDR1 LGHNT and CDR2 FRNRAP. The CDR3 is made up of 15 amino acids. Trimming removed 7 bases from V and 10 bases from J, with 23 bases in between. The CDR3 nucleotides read TGTGCTAGTGCCCGGTCGGGGGGCCTAATGAGGGAGCAGTTCTTC. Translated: CASARSGGLMREQFF.